This T cell receptor (beta chain) was captured by sequencing in a study of post-analysis software for immune sequencing data. Overall study findings and caveats: The study found TRBV5-6, TRBV5-1 and TRBV20-1 among about five TRBV segments more frequent in patients than controls.

This clonotype was detected many times. The antigen remains undetermined. The library was made from cDNA and included unique molecular identifiers. Each CDR3 protein is one row after TCRdb ran MiXCR on the PCR reads. The data hold about 260,000 distinct CDR3 sequences, with 36% observed a single time. Germline V CDR1 and CDR2: SEHNR, FQNEAQ (reference sequence). V shed 1 base, J shed 5 bases, and the junction held 5 bases outside the gene matches. CDR3 size: 15 residues. The sequenced material came from blood. The chain combines TRBV7-9 with TRBJ2-1, with TRBD2 matching 7 bases. This TCR derives from a girl between 5 and 17 years old with multiple sclerosis. The CDR3 region has the DNA TGTGCCAGCAGCTTAGGAGGGACTAAAAACAATGAGCAGTTCTTC. Amino acid sequence: CASSLGGTKNNEQFF. The full variable domain, its missing parts supplied by reference TRBV7-9 and TRBJ2-1, is DTGVSQNPRHKITKRGQNVTFRCDPISEHNRLYWYRQTLGQGPEFLTYFQNEAQLEKSRLLSDRFSAERPKGSFSTLEIQRTEQGDSAMYLCASSLGGTKNNEQFFGPGTRLTVL.